This TCR beta chain is from a study of OX40 agonist ivuxolimab in advanced cancers. Study outcomes and limitations: Some of the lowest clonal expansion was seen in partial responders at 0.1-3.0 mg/kg. Dose levels from 0.1 to 3.0 mg/kg saw CD4+ and CD8+ blood T cells expand clonally by week 6.

Only in-frame clones appear in the TCRdb table, and some are missing; sequencing was by immunoSEQ multiplex PCR. The table shows roughly 130,000 clones, with 80% to 95% occurring only once. Patients had blood sampled at baseline and again on cycle 4 day 1 and cycle 7 day 1. The CDR3 sequence is 16 residues long. The trim removed 9 bases at V and 4 bases at J, leaving 14 bases unmatched. Germline CDR1 is SNHLY and CDR2 is FYNNEI. Details on this clone: Its target is not known.

The genes are TRBV2 and TRBJ2-1; 8 bases are a match to TRBD2. The sequenced sample was CD4+ or CD8+ T cells sorted from blood, obtained in a trial of the OX40 agonist ivuxolimab. The sequence was obtained from an adult with an advanced solid tumor such as melanoma, head and neck, liver or kidney cancer. For the CDR3, the DNA is TGTGCCAGTTTGGACCTAATAGCGGGGCCATACAATGAGCAGTTCTTC. Protein sequence: CASLDLIAGPYNEQFF.